One TCR beta chain is described in this entry. This entry belongs to a study of blood T cell repertoires in COVID-19. Background on the study: The United States, Italy and Spain were the sources of the acute and convalescent COVID-19 samples. PBMCs, B-cell-depleted T cells, or T cells provided the cDNA or gDNA that made up the material.

Clones were read by immunoSEQ multiplex PCR, and TCRdb kept only the in-frame ones, dropping some. The sample holds 130,000 or so clones, 85% to 90% seen once. Germline assignment: CDR1 MNHEY and CDR2 SMNVEV (reference sequence). This CDR3 is built from 14 residues. Trimming cost V 5 bases and J 11 bases, with 18 bases left between them. The sequencing sample was made of peripheral blood. The sequence was obtained from a human donor in a cohort sampled during active COVID-19. The genes are TRBV27 and TRBJ1-4; no clear D. The CDR3 DNA reads as TGTGCCAGCAGTGTTCGGGATCCCACGGAGAAACTGTTTTTT. It is translated as CASSVRDPTEKLFF.